This entry concerns a single T cell receptor beta chain. Its cognate antigen is unknown. These data belong to a study of cytomegalovirus exposure and HLA in healthy donors. The study's findings and limits: Researchers counted some 150 TCR beta chains as cytomegalovirus-associated.

Both 60 Vbeta primers and 13 Jbeta primers went into the PCR. Profiled with immunoSEQ multiplex PCR; TCRdb holds only in-frame clones, not every one. The sample yields 150,000 to 200,000 clones, roughly 83% seen once. V lost 4 bases, J lost 2 bases, and 7 bases stayed unmatched. The CDR3 has 17 residues. Germline lookup yields CDR1 MNHEY and CDR2 SMNVEV (reference sequence). This TCR was recovered from a boy aged 10-17 years in good health and CMV-seronegative. The chain combines TRBV27 with TRBJ2-7; 14 bases agree with TRBD2. The specimen sequenced was PBMCs. CDR3 in amino acids: CASSSSGLAGDPYEQYF. CDR3 DNA sequence: TGTGCCAGCAGTTCCTCGGGACTAGCGGGAGACCCCTACGAGCAGTACTTC.